This TCR beta chain was recorded in a study of control samples from healthy donors and cancer patients. This table comes from immunoSEQ multiplex PCR, and its TCRdb copy is limited to in-frame clones, with some not included. The data hold some 140,000 clones, with roughly 94% observed a single time. This clone was seen a single time. The CDR3 runs to 13 residues. V shed 6 bases and J shed 0 bases, with 9 bases lying between them. CDR1 and CDR2 from the germline V gene are MNHNY and SVGAGI (reference sequence). The rearrangement links TRBV6-6 to TRBJ2-7; maybe TRBD1 (6 bases). The sequence was obtained from a man aged 55-75 years with colorectal cancer. Sequenced input: PBMCs. The CDR3 nucleotides are TGTGCCAGCAGAAGGGACAACTCCTACGAGCAGTACTTC. Residues: CASRRDNSYEQYF.